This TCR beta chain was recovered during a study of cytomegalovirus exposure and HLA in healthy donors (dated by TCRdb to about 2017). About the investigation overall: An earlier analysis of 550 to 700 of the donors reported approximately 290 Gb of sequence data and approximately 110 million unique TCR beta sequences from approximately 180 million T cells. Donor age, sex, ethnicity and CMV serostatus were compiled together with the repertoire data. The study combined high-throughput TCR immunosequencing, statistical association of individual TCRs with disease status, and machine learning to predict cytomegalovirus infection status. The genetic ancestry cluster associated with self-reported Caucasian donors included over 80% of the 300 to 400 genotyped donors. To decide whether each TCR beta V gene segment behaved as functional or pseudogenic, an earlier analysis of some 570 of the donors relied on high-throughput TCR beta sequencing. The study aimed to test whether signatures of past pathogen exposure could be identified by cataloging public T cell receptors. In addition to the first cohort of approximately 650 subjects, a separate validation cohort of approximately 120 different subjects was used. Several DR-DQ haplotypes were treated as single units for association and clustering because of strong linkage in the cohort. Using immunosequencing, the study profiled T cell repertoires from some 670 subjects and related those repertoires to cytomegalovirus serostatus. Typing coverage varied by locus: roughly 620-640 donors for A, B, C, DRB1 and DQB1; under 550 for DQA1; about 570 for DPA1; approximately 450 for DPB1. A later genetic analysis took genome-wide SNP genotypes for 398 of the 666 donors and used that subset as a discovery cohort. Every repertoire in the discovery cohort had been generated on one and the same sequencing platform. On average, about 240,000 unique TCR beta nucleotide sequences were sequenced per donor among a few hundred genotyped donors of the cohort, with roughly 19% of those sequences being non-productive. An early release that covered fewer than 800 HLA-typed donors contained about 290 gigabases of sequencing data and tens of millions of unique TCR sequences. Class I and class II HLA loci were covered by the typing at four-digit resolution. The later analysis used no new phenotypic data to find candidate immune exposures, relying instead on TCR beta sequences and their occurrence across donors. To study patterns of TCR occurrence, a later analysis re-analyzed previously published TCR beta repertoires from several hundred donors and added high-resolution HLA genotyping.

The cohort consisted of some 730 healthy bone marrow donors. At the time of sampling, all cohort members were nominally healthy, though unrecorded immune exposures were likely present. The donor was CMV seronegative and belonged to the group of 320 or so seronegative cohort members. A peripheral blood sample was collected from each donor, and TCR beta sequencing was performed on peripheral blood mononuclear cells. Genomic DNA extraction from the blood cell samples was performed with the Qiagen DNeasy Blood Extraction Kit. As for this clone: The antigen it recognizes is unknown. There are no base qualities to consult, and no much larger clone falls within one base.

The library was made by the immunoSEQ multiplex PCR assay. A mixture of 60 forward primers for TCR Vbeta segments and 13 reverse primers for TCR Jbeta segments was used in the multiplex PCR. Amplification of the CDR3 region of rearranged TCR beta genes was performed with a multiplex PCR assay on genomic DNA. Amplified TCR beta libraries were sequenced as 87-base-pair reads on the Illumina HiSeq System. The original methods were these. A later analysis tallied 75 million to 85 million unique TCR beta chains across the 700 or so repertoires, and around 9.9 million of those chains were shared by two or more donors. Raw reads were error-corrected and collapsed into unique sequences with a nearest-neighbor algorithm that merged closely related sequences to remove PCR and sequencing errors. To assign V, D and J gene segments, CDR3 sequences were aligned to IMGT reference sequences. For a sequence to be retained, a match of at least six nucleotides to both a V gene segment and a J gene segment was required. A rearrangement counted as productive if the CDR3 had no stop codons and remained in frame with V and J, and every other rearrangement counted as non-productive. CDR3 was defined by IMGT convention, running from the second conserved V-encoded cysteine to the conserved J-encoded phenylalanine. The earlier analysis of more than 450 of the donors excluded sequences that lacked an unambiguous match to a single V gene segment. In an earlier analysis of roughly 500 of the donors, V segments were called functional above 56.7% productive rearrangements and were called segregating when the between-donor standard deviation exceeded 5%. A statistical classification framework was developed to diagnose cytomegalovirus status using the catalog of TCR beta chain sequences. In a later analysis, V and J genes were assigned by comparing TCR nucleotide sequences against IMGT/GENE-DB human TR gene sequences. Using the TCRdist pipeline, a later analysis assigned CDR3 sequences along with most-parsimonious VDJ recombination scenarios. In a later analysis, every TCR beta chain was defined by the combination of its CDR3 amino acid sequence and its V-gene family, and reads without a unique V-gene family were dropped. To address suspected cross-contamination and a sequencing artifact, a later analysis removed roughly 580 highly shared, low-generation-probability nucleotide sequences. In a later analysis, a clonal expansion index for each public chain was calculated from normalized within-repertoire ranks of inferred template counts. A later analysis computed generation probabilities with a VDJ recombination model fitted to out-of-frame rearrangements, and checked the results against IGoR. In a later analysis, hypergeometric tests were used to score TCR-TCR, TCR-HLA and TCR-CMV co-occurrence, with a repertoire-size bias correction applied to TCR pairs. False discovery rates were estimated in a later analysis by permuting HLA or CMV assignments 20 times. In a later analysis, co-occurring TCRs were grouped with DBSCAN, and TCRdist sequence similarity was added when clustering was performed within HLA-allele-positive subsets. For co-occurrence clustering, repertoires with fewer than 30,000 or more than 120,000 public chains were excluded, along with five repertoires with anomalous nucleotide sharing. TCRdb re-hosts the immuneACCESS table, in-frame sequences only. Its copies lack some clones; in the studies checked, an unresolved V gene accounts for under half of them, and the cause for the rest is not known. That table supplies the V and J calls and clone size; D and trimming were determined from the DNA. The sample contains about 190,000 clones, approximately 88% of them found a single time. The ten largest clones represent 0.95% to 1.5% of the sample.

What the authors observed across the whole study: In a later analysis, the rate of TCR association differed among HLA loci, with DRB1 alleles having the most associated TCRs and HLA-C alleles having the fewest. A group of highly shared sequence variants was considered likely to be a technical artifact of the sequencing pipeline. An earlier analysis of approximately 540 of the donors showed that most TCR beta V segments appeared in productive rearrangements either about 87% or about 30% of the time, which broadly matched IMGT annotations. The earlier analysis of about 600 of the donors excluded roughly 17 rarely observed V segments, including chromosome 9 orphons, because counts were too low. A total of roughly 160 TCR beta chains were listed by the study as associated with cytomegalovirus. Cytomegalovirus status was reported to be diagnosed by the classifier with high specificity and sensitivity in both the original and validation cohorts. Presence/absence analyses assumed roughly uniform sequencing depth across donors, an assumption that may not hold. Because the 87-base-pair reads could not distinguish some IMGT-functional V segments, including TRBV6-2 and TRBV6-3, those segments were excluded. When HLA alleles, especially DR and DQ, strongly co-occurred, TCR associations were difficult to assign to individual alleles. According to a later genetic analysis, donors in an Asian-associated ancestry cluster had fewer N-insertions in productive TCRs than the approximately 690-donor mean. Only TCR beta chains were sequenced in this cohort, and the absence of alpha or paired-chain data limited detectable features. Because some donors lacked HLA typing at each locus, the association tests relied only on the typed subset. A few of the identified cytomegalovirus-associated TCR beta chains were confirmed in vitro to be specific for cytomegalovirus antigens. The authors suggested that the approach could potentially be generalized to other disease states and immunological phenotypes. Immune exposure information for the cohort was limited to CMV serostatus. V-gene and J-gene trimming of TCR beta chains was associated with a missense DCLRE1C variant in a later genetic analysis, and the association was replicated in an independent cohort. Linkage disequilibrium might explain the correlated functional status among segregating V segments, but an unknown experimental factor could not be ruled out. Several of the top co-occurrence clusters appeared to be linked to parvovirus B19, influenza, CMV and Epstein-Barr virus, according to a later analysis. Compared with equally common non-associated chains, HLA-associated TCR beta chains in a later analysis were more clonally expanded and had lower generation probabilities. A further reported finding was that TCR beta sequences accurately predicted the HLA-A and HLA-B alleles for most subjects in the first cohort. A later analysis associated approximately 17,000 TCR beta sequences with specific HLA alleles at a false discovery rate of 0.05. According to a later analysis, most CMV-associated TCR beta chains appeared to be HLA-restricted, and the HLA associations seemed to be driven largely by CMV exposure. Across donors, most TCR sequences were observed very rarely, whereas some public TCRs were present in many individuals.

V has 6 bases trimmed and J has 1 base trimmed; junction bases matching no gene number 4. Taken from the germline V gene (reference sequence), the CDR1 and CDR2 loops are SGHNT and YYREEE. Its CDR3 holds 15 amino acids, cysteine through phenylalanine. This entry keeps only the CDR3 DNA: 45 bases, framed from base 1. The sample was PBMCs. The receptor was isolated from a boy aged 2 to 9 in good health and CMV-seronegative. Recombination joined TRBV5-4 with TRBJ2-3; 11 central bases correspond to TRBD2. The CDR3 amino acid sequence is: CASTSGLAGTDTQYF. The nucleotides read TGTGCCAGCACCTCGGGACTAGCGGGCACAGATACGCAGTATTTT.